This TCR beta chain was documented in a study of T cell changes during pregnancy in multiple sclerosis. This CDR3 is built from 16 residues. Losses at the gene ends were 0 bases for V and 6 bases for J; bases not matched to a gene: 10. Germline V gene lookup returns CDR1 GTSNPN and CDR2 SVGIG (reference sequence). Clones were sequenced by immunoSEQ multiplex PCR, and TCRdb holds only the in-frame ones, with some missing. The data hold 57,000 or so clones, with approximately 91% observed a single time. The input for sequencing was peripheral blood, taken in the second trimester of pregnancy. V gene TRBV30 combines with J gene TRBJ2-2; 7 nucleotides line up with TRBD2. The TCR was taken from a female donor with multiple sclerosis, enrolled in a pregnancy study. The CDR3 coding sequence is TGTGCCTGGAGTGTATTAGAGCGGGAAGCGGCCGGGGAGCTGTTTTTT. Amino acid sequence: CAWSVLEREAAGELFF.